This T cell receptor (beta chain) was obtained from a study of HIV-infected children after antiretroviral therapy interruption. The TCR library was built from RNA with a 3' RACE protocol and unique molecular identifiers. From the 3' RACE reads, TCRdb called clonotypes with MiXCR, one entry per CDR3 protein. The sample holds about 86,000 distinct CDR3 sequences, roughly 6.7% seen once. The treatment denotes: PENTA 11 planned treatment interruption arm or continuous ART arm. The CDR3 runs 13 residues. V was cut by 7 bases and J by 1 base, with 6 bases left in between. Germline CDR1 KGHDR, CDR2 SFDVKD. This clonotype was picked up many times. Its antigen is still unknown. Broader study findings: Naive CD4+ Gini coefficient rose by interruption end, suggesting clonal expansion.

Sequenced material: CD45RA+ CD4+ T cells from PBMCs, pooled from several time points, taken from a donor given antiretroviral therapy, either interrupted or continuous. Subset of the sample: naive CD4+ CD45RA+ CD45RO- T cells. This receptor was taken from a pool of human donors with HIV. The V gene is TRBV24-1, the J gene TRBJ2-2, with D hard to call. This CDR3 reads CATRNENTGELFF. The CDR3 DNA reads TGTGCCACCAGAAACGAGAACACCGGGGAGCTGTTTTTT.